This T cell receptor (beta chain) came from a study of regulatory T cells in long-lasting Graves disease. Overall study results and limits: Persistent disease was characterized by preferential usage of TRBV28, TRBJ1-2 and TRBJ2-5.

The time point: newly diagnosed GD, antithyroid drugs for less than 3 months. The TCR library was made from RNA that had been extracted from PBMCs in TRIzol. Arm-PCR of CDR3 regions and iRepertoire HTBI primers were the basis on which TCR beta libraries were built. TCRdb analysed the multiplex PCR reads with MiXCR anew, one entry per CDR3 protein. This repertoire shows almost 450,000 distinct CDR3 sequences, around 15% found once; its top ten account for about 10%. A word on this clonotype: Its antigen is unknown.

Looked up from germline, CDR1 is MNHEY and CDR2 is SVGEGT. Germline trimming cut 2 bases from V and 0 bases from J; bases unmatched to any gene: 3. The CDR3 contains 15 residues. This same sample was also taken into another study, of T cells in Graves' hyperthyroidism and ophthalmopathy. From that paper: The study left out patients who had uncontrolled infection, other autoimmune disease, pregnancy or lactation. The majority of expanded thyroid clonotypes above 0.001 also appeared in blood.

V is TRBV6-2 or TRBV6-3 and J is TRBJ1-2, with 7 bases identical to TRBD1. This TCR came from a woman aged 30 to 39 with Graves disease. Here the sequenced sample was peripheral blood mononuclear cells (PBMCs), taken at new diagnosis, from a patient treated with antithyroid drugs. DNA of the CDR3: TGTGCCAGCAGTTACGGACAGGTAGCTAACTATGGCTACACCTTC. Translating it yields CASSYGQVANYGYTF.